This entry is about one T cell receptor (beta chain). This sample was taken from a study of T cell responses to AZD1222 COVID-19 vaccine. V lost 0 bases and J 0 bases, leaving 9 bases between the germline ends. Germline CDR1 and CDR2: MNHEY and SVGAGI. The CDR3 covers 16 residues. The method was immunoSEQ multiplex PCR; TCRdb's version includes in-frame clones alone and lacks a portion of them. Of 150,000 or so clones detected, about 89% appear once; the ten largest clones hold about 5%. This TCR was sampled from an adult in good health. The input for sequencing was peripheral blood, taken on day 0 of AZD1222 vaccination. This rearrangement joins TRBV6-5 to TRBJ2-1, with D tentatively TRBD2 (6 bases). The CDR3 sequence is CASSYSGGSSYNEQFF. The CDR3 DNA reads TGTGCCAGCAGTTACTCGGGGGGAAGCTCCTACAATGAGCAGTTCTTC.